These T cell receptor beta chains were read from a single sample in a study of blood T cell repertoires in COVID-19. Assay: immunoSEQ multiplex PCR; the TCRdb copy retains only in-frame clones and omits some. In the table there are some 200,000 clones, roughly four fifths of which are singletons. The sequenced sample consisted of peripheral blood. Receptors were obtained from a woman aged 50 to 60 with active or convalescent COVID-19. CDR3s include the opening cysteine and the closing phenylalanine or tryptophan. The order of the fields is J gene, V gene, D gene, clone size, CDR3 protein, CDR3 DNA. D genes are given only for firm matches. Not every row has a clone size; where given, it reads once, few, many or a size class.

J: TRBJ1-1; V: TRBV19; D: TRBD1; size: .; CDR3: CASSTQGMNTEAFF; DNA: TGTGCCAGTAGTACACAGGGGATGAACACTGAAGCTTTCTTT
J: TRBJ1-2; V: TRBV2; D: TRBD1; size: .; CDR3: CASSGPYRGGQNGYTF; DNA: TGTGCCAGCAGTGGACCCTACAGAGGGGGCCAGAATGGCTACACCTTC
J: TRBJ1-1; V: TRBV5-5; D: .; size: many; CDR3: CASSFTGGNTEAFF; DNA: TGTGCCAGCAGCTTCACAGGCGGGAACACTGAAGCTTTCTTT
J: TRBJ1-4; V: TRBV28; D: .; size: .; CDR3: CASSLTEWREKLFF; DNA: TGTGCCAGCAGTTTAACCGAATGGCGGGAAAAACTGTTTTTT
J: TRBJ1-5; V: TRBV2; D: .; size: .; CDR3: CASSFDSLDQPQHF; DNA: TGTGCCAGCAGCTTTGACAGCTTAGATCAGCCCCAGCATTTT
J: TRBJ2-6; V: TRBV5-4; D: TRBD2; size: .; CDR3: CASSPKRGATSGANVLTF; DNA: TGTGCCAGCAGCCCCAAGCGGGGTGCGACCTCTGGGGCCAACGTCCTGACTTTC
J: TRBJ1-4; V: TRBV2; D: TRBD1; size: .; CDR3: CASLARGRPNEKLFF; DNA: TGTGCCAGCTTGGCCAGGGGGCGGCCGAATGAAAAACTGTTTTTT
J: TRBJ2-2; V: TRBV14; D: .; size: .; CDR3: CASSQAPRALGELFF; DNA: TGTGCCAGCAGCCAAGCTCCCAGGGCGCTCGGGGAGCTGTTTTTT
J: TRBJ1-4; V: TRBV5-1; D: .; size: .; CDR3: CASSLDGGKHEKLFF; DNA: TGCGCCAGCAGCTTGGATGGGGGGAAGCACGAAAAACTGTTTTTT
J: TRBJ1-2; V: TRBV28; D: .; size: .; CDR3: CASIPHGATWGYTF; DNA: TGTGCCAGCATACCACATGGAGCCACATGGGGCTACACCTTC
J: TRBJ2-2; V: TRBV5-1; D: TRBD1; size: .; CDR3: CASSADRVVTGELFF; DNA: TGCGCCAGCAGCGCAGACAGGGTCGTGACCGGGGAGCTGTTTTTT
J: TRBJ1-1; V: TRBV5-1; D: TRBD1; size: .; CDR3: CASSIRTGRSTEAFF; DNA: TGCGCCAGCAGCATCCGGACAGGGAGGAGTACTGAAGCTTTCTTT
J: TRBJ1-1; V: TRBV6-5; D: .; size: .; CDR3: CASSRDRNTEAFF; DNA: TGTGCCAGCAGTCGAGACAGGAACACTGAAGCTTTCTTT
J: TRBJ2-1; V: TRBV28; D: TRBD2; size: few; CDR3: CASSALAGGRGEQFF; DNA: TGTGCCAGCAGTGCCCTAGCGGGAGGGCGGGGTGAGCAGTTCTTC
J: TRBJ2-1; V: TRBV10-1; D: TRBD1; size: .; CDR3: CASSDRDRDPNEQFF; DNA: TGCGCCAGCAGCGACCGGGACAGGGATCCCAATGAGCAGTTCTTC
J: TRBJ1-2; V: TRBV2; D: .; size: .; CDR3: CASSFQVANYGYTF; DNA: TGTGCCAGCAGTTTCCAGGTGGCTAACTATGGCTACACCTTC
J: TRBJ1-2; V: TRBV19; D: .; size: once; CDR3: CASSMGRSGYTF; DNA: TGTGCCAGTAGTATGGGCAGGTCGGGCTACACCTTC
J: TRBJ2-7; V: TRBV4-1; D: TRBD2; size: .; CDR3: CASSQVAREDLYEQYF; DNA: TGCGCCAGCAGCCAAGTCGCCCGGGAGGATTTGTACGAGCAGTACTTC
J: TRBJ1-2; V: TRBV5-6; D: .; size: once; CDR3: CASSFGGVGVATYGYTF; DNA: TGTGCCAGCAGCTTTGGAGGAGTTGGGGTAGCAACCTATGGCTACACCTTC
J: TRBJ1-3; V: TRBV6-2/TRBV6-3; D: TRBD1; size: once; CDR3: CASSTRPGQNSGNTIYF; DNA: TGTGCCAGCAGTACGAGGCCGGGACAGAACTCTGGAAACACCATATATTTT
J: TRBJ2-5; V: TRBV9; D: TRBD2; size: .; CDR3: CASSVVRGDQETQYF; DNA: TGTGCCAGCAGCGTAGTACGGGGGGACCAAGAGACCCAGTACTTC
J: TRBJ2-1; V: TRBV24-1; D: TRBD1; size: once; CDR3: CATSADRDFGEQFF; DNA: TGTGCCACCAGTGCCGACAGGGATTTCGGTGAGCAGTTCTTC
J: TRBJ1-5; V: TRBV19; D: .; size: .; CDR3: CASSTLGNQPQHF; DNA: TGTGCCAGTAGTACCCTCGGGAATCAGCCCCAGCATTTT
J: TRBJ1-2; V: TRBV6-8; D: .; size: .; CDR3: CASSPEGQNGYTF; DNA: TGTGCCAGCAGTCCCGAAGGACAGAATGGCTACACCTTC
J: TRBJ1-5; V: TRBV28; D: .; size: few; CDR3: CASSRRQRSNQPQHF; DNA: TGTGCCAGCAGCCGAAGACAGAGGAGCAATCAGCCCCAGCATTTT
J: TRBJ1-6; V: TRBV6-5; D: .; size: once; CDR3: CASSSDNYNSPLHF; DNA: TGTGCCAGCAGCTCCGACAACTATAATTCACCCCTCCACTTT
J: TRBJ1-2; V: TRBV5-1; D: .; size: .; CDR3: CASSSPQGTGYTF; DNA: TGCGCCAGCAGCTCACCCCAGGGTACTGGCTACACCTTC
J: TRBJ2-1; V: TRBV27; D: .; size: .; CDR3: CASSRQGTTYYNEQFF; DNA: TGTGCCAGCAGTCGACAGGGGACTACCTACTACAATGAGCAGTTCTTC
J: TRBJ1-6; V: TRBV4-1; D: .; size: .; CDR3: CASSQASSYNSPLHF; DNA: TGCGCCAGCAGCCAAGCGAGCTCCTATAATTCACCCCTCCACTTT
J: TRBJ1-5; V: TRBV10-3; D: TRBD1; size: .; CDR3: CAISEWDRGDQPQHF; DNA: TGTGCCATCAGTGAGTGGGACAGGGGAGATCAGCCCCAGCATTTT
J: TRBJ1-5; V: TRBV5-1; D: .; size: .; CDR3: CASSFRSNQPQHF; DNA: TGCGCCAGCAGCTTCAGGAGCAATCAGCCCCAGCATTTT
J: TRBJ1-4; V: TRBV5-6; D: .; size: .; CDR3: CASSLGAQRRANEKLFF; DNA: TGTGCCAGCAGCTTAGGGGCTCAACGTAGAGCTAATGAAAAACTGTTTTTT
J: TRBJ1-1; V: TRBV23-1; D: TRBD1; size: once; CDR3: CASSQGQGTMNTEAFF; DNA: TGCGCCAGCAGTCAAGGACAGGGGACCATGAACACTGAAGCTTTCTTT
J: TRBJ2-7; V: TRBV14; D: TRBD2; size: .; CDR3: CASSPDLAGGVYEQYF; DNA: TGTGCCAGCAGCCCCGATCTAGCGGGAGGTGTCTACGAGCAGTACTTC
J: TRBJ1-5; V: TRBV19; D: TRBD1; size: few; CDR3: CASSLGQGTPQHF; DNA: TGTGCCAGTAGTTTGGGACAGGGGACGCCCCAGCATTTT
J: TRBJ1-5; V: TRBV5-4; D: .; size: few; CDR3: CASSLWGANQPQHF; DNA: TGTGCCAGCAGCTTGTGGGGCGCCAATCAGCCCCAGCATTTT
J: TRBJ1-2; V: TRBV18; D: .; size: .; CDR3: CASSLEALKGYTF; DNA: TGTGCCAGCTCTCTCGAGGCGTTAAAGGGCTACACCTTC
J: TRBJ1-2; V: TRBV19; D: .; size: .; CDR3: CASSGRGDGYTF; DNA: TGTGCCAGTAGTGGCAGGGGAGATGGCTACACCTTC
J: TRBJ1-1; V: TRBV10-3; D: TRBD1; size: .; CDR3: CAISELGQGNTEAFF; DNA: TGTGCCATCAGTGAGTTGGGACAGGGGAACACTGAAGCTTTCTTT
J: TRBJ2-3; V: TRBV5-5; D: .; size: .; CDR3: CASTTGWDTDTQYF; DNA: TGTGCCAGCACCACAGGATGGGACACAGATACGCAGTATTTT
J: TRBJ2-1; V: TRBV28; D: .; size: .; CDR3: CASSLGAGRNNEQFF; DNA: TGTGCCAGCAGTTTAGGGGCGGGGCGGAACAATGAGCAGTTCTTC
J: TRBJ2-3; V: TRBV2; D: TRBD2; size: .; CDR3: CASPPGLAGSTDTQYF; DNA: TGTGCCAGCCCTCCCGGACTAGCGGGGAGCACAGATACGCAGTATTTT
J: TRBJ1-5; V: TRBV19; D: .; size: .; CDR3: CASSIGLRGELGPQHF; DNA: TGTGCCAGTAGTATAGGGTTGCGGGGGGAACTTGGGCCCCAGCATTTT
J: TRBJ2-7; V: TRBV7-9; D: TRBD2; size: .; CDR3: CASTRTSDYEQYF; DNA: TGTGCCAGCACCAGGACTAGCGACTACGAGCAGTACTTC
J: TRBJ1-6; V: TRBV28; D: TRBD1; size: .; CDR3: CASSPPPGQGFRSPLHF; DNA: TGTGCCAGCAGTCCCCCGCCGGGACAGGGATTTCGGTCACCCCTCCACTTT
J: TRBJ2-7; V: TRBV11-2; D: .; size: .; CDR3: CASSSAGTNYEQYF; DNA: TGTGCCAGCAGCTCGGCCGGGACAAATTACGAGCAGTACTTC
J: TRBJ2-1; V: TRBV29-1; D: TRBD1; size: .; CDR3: CSVNGQGVYNEQFF; DNA: TGCAGCGTTAACGGACAGGGGGTCTACAATGAGCAGTTCTTC
J: TRBJ1-6; V: TRBV11-2; D: TRBD1; size: .; CDR3: CASSLGTGESPLHF; DNA: TGTGCCAGCAGCTTGGGGACAGGGGAATCACCCCTCCACTTT
J: TRBJ1-2; V: TRBV28; D: .; size: .; CDR3: CASSSMAFSDTF; DNA: TGTGCCAGCAGTTCCATGGCCTTCTCTGACACCTTC
J: TRBJ1-6; V: TRBV5-1; D: .; size: .; CDR3: CASSLDGGGSPLHF; DNA: TGCGCCAGCAGCTTGGACGGCGGCGGTTCACCCCTCCACTTT
J: TRBJ2-2; V: TRBV28; D: .; size: once; CDR3: CAACLPGVDTGELFF; DNA: TGTGCCGCGTGCCTACCAGGGGTAGACACCGGGGAGCTGTTTTTT
J: TRBJ2-7; V: TRBV19; D: TRBD1; size: .; CDR3: CASSIGWDRTYEQYF; DNA: TGTGCCAGTAGTATTGGCTGGGACAGGACCTACGAGCAGTACTTC
J: TRBJ2-7; V: TRBV30; D: .; size: .; CDR3: CAWRNRGLMTYEQYF; DNA: TGTGCCTGGAGGAACCGTGGACTGATGACCTACGAGCAGTACTTC
J: TRBJ1-5; V: TRBV6-5; D: .; size: once; CDR3: CASSTDSLNQPQHF; DNA: TGTGCCAGCAGTACGGACAGCCTCAATCAGCCCCAGCATTTT
J: TRBJ2-3; V: TRBV5-1; D: .; size: .; CDR3: CASSFLAPDTQYF; DNA: TGCGCCAGCAGCTTCCTAGCCCCAGATACGCAGTATTTT
J: TRBJ1-2; V: TRBV6-1; D: .; size: once; CDR3: CASSEEPVNYGYTF; DNA: TGTGCCAGCAGTGAAGAACCGGTGAACTATGGCTACACCTTC
J: TRBJ2-1; V: TRBV6-5; D: TRBD2; size: .; CDR3: CASSTWGGNEQFF; DNA: TGTGCCAGCAGCACCTGGGGAGGGAATGAGCAGTTCTTC
J: TRBJ2-3; V: TRBV9; D: TRBD2; size: .; CDR3: CASSSSGTRRGTDTQYF; DNA: TGTGCCAGCAGCTCGTCCGGGACTAGGAGAGGAACAGATACGCAGTATTTT
J: TRBJ1-6; V: TRBV11-2; D: .; size: .; CDR3: CASSLWADYNSPLHF; DNA: TGTGCCAGCAGCTTGTGGGCCGACTATAATTCACCCCTCCACTTT
J: TRBJ1-6; V: TRBV6-5; D: TRBD1; size: .; CDR3: CASRTPGTGDSPLHF; DNA: TGTGCCAGCAGAACCCCCGGGACAGGGGATTCACCCCTCCACTTT